One sample yielded the 3 T cell receptor beta chains listed below, sequenced in a study of shared clonotypes between healthy human individuals. Only in-frame clones appear in the TCRdb table, and some are missing; sequencing was by immunoSEQ multiplex PCR. The sample holds about 1.9 million clones, around 93% seen once. Naive CD8 cells lacked CD45RO and underwent positive selection for CCR7, leaving out terminally differentiated effector memory CD45RA+ cells. The sequenced sample was naive CD8+ T cells from PBMCs. Every receptor here comes from a man aged 18 to 29 in good health. Some clones in this sample may be carry-over from other donors' samples.

The V and J genes are TRBV7-8 and TRBJ1-5, with D tentatively TRBD1 (6 bases). Germline CDR1 SGHVS, CDR2 FQNEAQ. V was trimmed by 5 bases and J by 5 bases, leaving 19 bases between them. The CDR3 is 16 amino acids. The CDR3 DNA reads TGTGCCAGCAGCGGCGCGAGGGGGACGCTCCATCAGCCCCAGCATTTT. Translated, it gives CASSGARGTLHQPQHF.

CDR3 sequence: CASRRRGTTLTDTQYF. The CDR3 nucleotides are TGTGCCAGCAGAAGACGTGGGACTACCCTCACAGATACGCAGTATTTT. This rearrangement joins TRBV2 to TRBJ2-3, with 7 bases aligning to TRBD2. Looked up from germline, CDR1 is SNHLY and CDR2 is FYNNEI. The length of the CDR3 is 16 residues. The V gene end was trimmed by 6 bases and the J gene end by 2 bases; junction bases not matched to a gene: 11.

The chain couples TRBV5-1 to TRBJ2-3; D tentatively reads TRBD1 or TRBD2 (5 bases each). The germline CDR1 and CDR2 sequences are SGHRS and YFSETQ. Trimming removed 4 bases at V and 4 bases at J, with 7 bases between. The CDR3 length is 12 residues. The CDR3 region has the DNA TGCGCCAGCAGCCCGGGACCAGATACGCAGTATTTT. This encodes CASSPGPDTQYF.